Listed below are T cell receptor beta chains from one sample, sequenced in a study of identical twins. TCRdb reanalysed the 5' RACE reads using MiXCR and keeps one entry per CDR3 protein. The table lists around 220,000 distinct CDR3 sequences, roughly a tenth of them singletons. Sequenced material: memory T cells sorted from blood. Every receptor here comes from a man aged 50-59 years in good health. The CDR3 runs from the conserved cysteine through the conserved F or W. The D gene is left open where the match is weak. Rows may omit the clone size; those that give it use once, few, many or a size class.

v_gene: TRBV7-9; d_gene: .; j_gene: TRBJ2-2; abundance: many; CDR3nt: TGTGCCAGCAGCCCTCACCCCGGGCTGGGGAACACCGGGGAGCTGTTTTTT; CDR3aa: CASSPHPGLGNTGELFF
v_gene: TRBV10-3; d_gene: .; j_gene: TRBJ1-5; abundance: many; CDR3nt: TGTGCCATCAGTGAGCAGAATCAGCCCCAGCATTTT; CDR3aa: CAISEQNQPQHF
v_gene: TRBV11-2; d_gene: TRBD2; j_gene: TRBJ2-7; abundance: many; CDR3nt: TGTGCCAGCAGCCCCACTAGCGGGGTTCGCTACGAGCAGTACTTC; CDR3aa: CASSPTSGVRYEQYF
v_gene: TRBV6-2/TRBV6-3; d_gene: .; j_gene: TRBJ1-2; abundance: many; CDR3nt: TGTGCCAGCAGCCCGGGACATTATGGCTACACCTTC; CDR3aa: CASSPGHYGYTF
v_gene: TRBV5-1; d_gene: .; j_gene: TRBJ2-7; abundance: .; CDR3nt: TGCGCCAGCAGCTTGGGAGCCGGGTATCGTTACGAGCAGTACTTC; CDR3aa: CASSLGAGYRYEQYF
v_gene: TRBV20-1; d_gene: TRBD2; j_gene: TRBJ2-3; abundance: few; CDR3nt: TGCAGTGCTAGAGCTTCTAGCGGGCCCACAGATACGCAGTATTTT; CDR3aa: CSARASSGPTDTQYF
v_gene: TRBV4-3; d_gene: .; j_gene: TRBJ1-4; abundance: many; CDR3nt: TGCGCCAGCAGCCAAGACCCCAAGGTCACAGGGTGGGAAAAACTGTTTTTT; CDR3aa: CASSQDPKVTGWEKLFF
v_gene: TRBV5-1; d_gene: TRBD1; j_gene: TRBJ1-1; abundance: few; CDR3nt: TGCGCCAGCAGCTTTGCGACAGGGGCTGAAGCTTTCTTT; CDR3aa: CASSFATGAEAFF
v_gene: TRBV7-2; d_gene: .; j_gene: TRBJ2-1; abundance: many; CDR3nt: TGTGCCAGCAGCCCGTCTGCGGGGATCGGGGCTGAGCAGTTCTTC; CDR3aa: CASSPSAGIGAEQFF
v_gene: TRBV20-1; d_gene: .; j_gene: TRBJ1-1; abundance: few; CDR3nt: TGCAGTGCTAGAGTTGGACACCCGAACACTGAAGCTTTCTTT; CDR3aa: CSARVGHPNTEAFF
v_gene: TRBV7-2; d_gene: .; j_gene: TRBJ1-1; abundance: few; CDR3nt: TGTGCCAGCAGCCCACGGGAGCACGGGAGGGGCGCTGAAGCTTTCTTT; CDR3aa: CASSPREHGRGAEAFF
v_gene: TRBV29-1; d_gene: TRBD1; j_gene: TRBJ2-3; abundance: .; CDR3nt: TGCAGCGCGCGAGGAAAGGGACAGGGAAGCACAGATACGCAGTATTTT; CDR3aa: CSARGKGQGSTDTQYF
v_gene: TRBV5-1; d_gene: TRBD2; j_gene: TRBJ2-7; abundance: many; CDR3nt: TGCGCCAGCAGCCTGGGGGGAGGGGCTGCCGAGCAGTACTTC; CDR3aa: CASSLGGGAAEQYF
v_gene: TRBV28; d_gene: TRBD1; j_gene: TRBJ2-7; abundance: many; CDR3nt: TGTGCCAGCAGTTTAACAGGGGCGCACTTCTACGAGCAGTACTTC; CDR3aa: CASSLTGAHFYEQYF
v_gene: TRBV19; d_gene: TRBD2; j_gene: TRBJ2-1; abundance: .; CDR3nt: TGTGCCAGTAGTATAGGACTAGCGGGAAACAATGAGCAGTTCTTC; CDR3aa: CASSIGLAGNNEQFF